The entry below gives a single T cell receptor beta chain sequence along with its context. Version v3.0 of the immunoSEQ assay was performed at survey level. Data came from immunoSEQ multiplex PCR; TCRdb stores just in-frame clones and leaves some out. Among 15,000 or so clones listed, 88% were seen once. CDR1 SGHTA and CDR2 FQGNSA come from the germline V gene. With 1 base removed from V and 8 bases from J, the gap between germline ends came to 12 bases. The CDR3 spans 15 residues. These data come from a study of long-term antiretroviral therapy in people with HIV. J is TRBJ1-6 and V is TRBV7-2; D is possibly TRBD1 (5 bases). This receptor was obtained from a man aged 50-60 years with HIV. The material sequenced was unsorted PBMCs, taken 0.7 years before starting antiretroviral therapy. The CDR3 DNA reads TGTGCCAGCAGCTTAGAAGGTGGGGCTTATTCACCCCTCCACTTT. Translation gives CASSLEGGAYSPLHF. The full variable domain, in which reference TRBV7-2 and TRBJ1-6 provide the parts outside the CDR3, is GAGVSQSPSNKVTEKGKDVELRCDPISGHTALYWYRQSLGQGLEFLIYFQGNSAPDKSGLPSDRFSAERTGGSVSTLTIQRTQQEDSAVYLCASSLEGGAYSPLHFGNGTRLTVT.